The 10 T cell receptor beta chains reported below all come from one sample, sequenced in a study of CD4 and CD8 cells across lung adenocarcinoma regions. TCRdb itself ran the PCR reads through MiXCR, one entry per CDR3 protein. The data show 12,000 or so distinct CDR3 sequences, more than 45% seen once. The sequenced sample was CD8+ T cells from the margin of a lung tumor. All receptors derive from a female donor with lung adenocarcinoma. The CD4 and CD8 labels of this study may be unreliable.

This chain connects TRBV29-1 to TRBJ2-3, with 7 bases identical to TRBD1. This CDR3 region has 11 residues. V dropped 6 bases and J dropped 6; count of bases not matched to a gene: 3. Germline V CDR1 and CDR2: SQVTM, ANQGSEA. CDR3 nucleotide sequence: TGCAGCGTACCACAGGGGGATACGCAGTATTTT. Translated, it gives CSVPQGDTQYF.

This clonotype has only a few counts. This could be a read error, since a much larger clone is one nucleotide away. This chain links TRBV6-1 with TRBJ2-4; D unclear. The V gene lost 1 base and the J gene lost 13 bases, with 20 bases spanning the gap. CDR3 size: 15 residues. The V gene's germline CDR1 is MNHNS and CDR2 SASEGT. CDR3 protein: CASSEEADFYNEQYF. Here the CDR3 DNA reads TGTGCCAGCAGTGAAGAGGCGGATTTCTACAATGAGCAGTACTTC.

This clonotype showed up many times. This chain links TRBV24-1 with TRBJ2-1, with TRBD1 identical over 7 bases. J was trimmed by 0 bases and V by 4 bases; bases with no gene match: 5. Per the germline V gene, CDR1 is KGHDR and CDR2 is SFDVKD. The CDR3 has 16 residues. The CDR3 coding sequence is TGTGCCACCAGTGACCCCGGGACAGACTCCTACAATGAGCAGTTCTTC. This gives the protein CATSDPGTDSYNEQFF.

Relative to its sample, this clonotype is medium-sized. The chain joins TRBV11-2 to TRBJ2-1; maybe TRBD2 (6 bases). The DNA end lines up better with TRBJ2-7; the J call may be wrong. The CDR3 spans 13 residues. CDR1 and CDR2 (germline): SGHAT, FQNNGV. Here the CDR3 DNA reads TGTGCCAGCACTTCTTGGGGGGAGTACGAGCAGTACTTC. Protein product: CASTSWGEYEQYF.

The chain links TRBV11-2 to TRBJ2-7; TRBD2 is a possible D gene (6 bases). The germline CDR1 and CDR2 sequences are SGHAT and FQNNGV. V shed 1 base and J shed 4 bases, with 11 bases lying between them. The CDR3 is 14 amino acids. The CDR3 loop is CASSLGWGVYEQYF. CDR3 coding DNA: TGTGCCAGCAGCTTAGGATGGGGGGTTTACGAGCAGTACTTC.

This clonotype has more than one count but fewer than ten. J is TRBJ1-1 and V is TRBV6-1, with a possible D match to TRBD1 (6 bases). Germline CDR1 MNHNS, CDR2 SASEGT. Between the trimmed V and J ends, which lost 6 bases and 0 bases, there was a span of 11 bases. The CDR3 totals 14 residues. CDR3 coding DNA: TGTGCCAGCAGAGCGGGACACTTGAACACTGAAGCTTTCTTT. Translating gives CASRAGHLNTEAFF.

The J gene is TRBJ2-5, the V gene TRBV7-2; D gene uncertain. Trimming took off 8 bases at V and 0 bases at J, with 10 bases between the two ends. From germline, CDR1 is SGHTA and CDR2 FQGNSA. CDR3 length: 13 amino acids. CDR3 DNA: TGTGCCAGCGCAAGGTCGTACCAAGAGACCCAGTACTTC. It yields the protein CASARSYQETQYF.

This clonotype was counted once. This chain links TRBV6-1 with TRBJ2-1; D is tentatively TRBD1 or TRBD2 (5 bases each). Trimming left V 5 bases short and J 9 bases short, with 8 bases between. The CDR3 extends over 11 amino acids. CDR1 and CDR2 (germline): MNHNS, SASEGT. CDR3 bases: TGTGCCAGCAGTAGGGACGGTGAGCAGTTCTTC. The encoded protein is CASSRDGEQFF.

The chain links TRBV7-2 to TRBJ2-3, with TRBD2 identical over 10 bases. Germline V CDR1 and CDR2: SGHTA, FQGNSA. The CDR3 is 15 residues long. V was pared by 3 bases and J by 4 bases, with 4 bases of the junction left unmatched. This CDR3 reads CASSFLAGDSDTQYF. CDR3 coding DNA: TGTGCCAGCAGCTTCCTAGCGGGGGACTCAGATACGCAGTATTTT.

This clonotype appeared many times. V usage is TRBV6-1 and J usage is TRBJ2-3, with 9 bases identical to TRBD1. CDR1 MNHNS and CDR2 SASEGT come from the germline V gene. The CDR3 extends over 16 amino acids. With V trimmed by 5 bases and J by 2 bases, 8 bases remained unmatched. This CDR3 is CASSTYRGRVTDTQYF. The CDR3 region has the DNA TGTGCCAGCAGTACCTACAGGGGGCGCGTCACAGATACGCAGTATTTT.